These 8 T cell receptor beta chains were all obtained from the same sample, sequenced in a study of T cells in Graves' hyperthyroidism and ophthalmopathy. Using RNA transcripts as the source, TCR beta CDR3 regions were amplified. When the TCR CDR3 underwent first-round RT-PCR, the HTBI primer set was used. MiXCR, run by TCRdb on the multiplex PCR reads, gives a single entry per CDR3 protein. The repertoire holds hundreds of thousands of distinct CDR3 sequences, 12% to 15% seen once, with roughly 10% in the top ten. Sample: blood. These receptors all stem from a woman between 18 and 29 years old with Graves' hyperthyroidism.

The rearrangement joins TRBV30 to TRBJ1-1; no reliable D call. The CDR3 covers 15 residues. The V end lost 2 bases, the J end lost 1 base, and 14 bases lay between the germline ends. From germline, CDR1 is GTSNPN and CDR2 SVGIG (reference sequence). The CDR3 loop reads CAWSPFGRKNTEAFF. In DNA form, the CDR3 reads TGTGCCTGGAGTCCCTTTGGAAGAAAGAACACTGAAGCTTTCTTT.

CDR3: CASGPVPAGYNEQFF. Written as DNA, the CDR3 is TGTGCCAGCGGCCCTGTCCCAGCAGGTTACAATGAGCAGTTCTTC. This rearrangement joins TRBV6-1 to TRBJ2-1, with D uncertain. Trimming left V 8 bases short and J 4 bases short, with 18 bases between. This CDR3 is built from 15 residues. Germline V CDR1 and CDR2: MNHNS, SASEGT.

The V gene is TRBV29-1, the J gene TRBJ1-2; D is uncertain. Germline-derived CDR1 and CDR2 are SQVTM and ANQGSEA. The CDR3 totals 12 residues. V lost 7 bases, J lost 2 bases, and 11 bases lay in between. DNA of the CDR3: TGCAGCGCCGCTGGGCCAAACTATGGCTACACCTTC. Encoded protein: CSAAGPNYGYTF.

The sample holds many counts of this clonotype. This chain connects TRBV20-1 to TRBJ1-1; D gene unclear. V shed 3 bases and J shed 1 base, with 3 bases lying between them. The CDR3 sequence is 11 residues long. CDR1 and CDR2 (germline): DFQATT, SNEGSKA (reference sequence). CDR3 coding DNA: TGCAGTGCTAGGAGGAACACTGAAGCTTTCTTT. Amino acid sequence: CSARRNTEAFF.

V is TRBV11-1 and J is TRBJ2-1, with TRBD2 matching 8 bases. The junction had 8 bases not matched to a gene; V was cut back by 3 bases and J by 7 bases. CDR3 length: 15 residues. Germline CDR1 reads SGHAT; CDR2 reads FQDESV (reference sequence). CDR3 bases: TGTGCCAGCAGCTTCTTGAGCGGGAGCGGGAATGAGCAGTTCTTC. This encodes CASSFLSGSGNEQFF.

This clonotype was detected many times. The gene calls are TRBV2 and TRBJ2-1; 12 positions agree with TRBD2. Germline CDR1 and CDR2: SNHLY and FYNNEI. CDR3 length: 15 amino acids. The V gene end was trimmed by 5 bases and the J gene end by 7 bases; junction bases not matched to a gene: 6. CDR3 sequence reads: CASSHSSGRANEQFF. CDR3 coding DNA: TGTGCCAGCAGTCATTCTAGCGGGAGGGCTAATGAGCAGTTCTTC.

As to this clonotype: Germline is not matched at one junction end, which may reflect a read error. The chain combines TRBV27 with TRBJ2-1; D may match TRBD1 or TRBD2 (5 bases each). Germline-derived CDR1 and CDR2 are MNHEY and SMNVEV (reference sequence). The CDR3 extends over 15 amino acids. The CDR3 spells CASSLGTGGYSEQFF. DNA for the CDR3: TGTGCCAGCAGTTTAGGGACGGGCGGTTACAGTGAGCAGTTCTTC.

The chain uses TRBV19 and TRBJ2-7; 10 nucleotides agree with TRBD2. This CDR3 is built from 18 residues. With 5 bases clipped from V and 2 bases from J, the junction kept 15 bases outside the gene matches. Looked up from germline, CDR1 is LNHDA and CDR2 is SQIVND (reference sequence). In DNA form, the CDR3 reads TGTGCCAGTAGTCCCACAGGGAGAACTAGCGGGAAGGCCTACGAGCAGTACTTC. Protein: CASSPTGRTSGKAYEQYF.